These T cell receptor beta chains were read from a single sample in a study of T cells in Graves' hyperthyroidism and ophthalmopathy. Via MiXCR, TCRdb re-called the multiplex PCR reads, giving one row per CDR3 protein. The table has under 350,000 distinct CDR3 sequences, roughly 20% seen once. What was sequenced was blood. These receptor sequences come from a woman aged 45-60 years with Graves' hyperthyroidism. Each CDR3 is given with its conserved first and last residue. D genes are given only for firm matches. Only part of the rows carry a size: once, few, many, or a class if the clone is expanded.

clone size: NA
J gene: TRBJ1-2
V gene: TRBV3-1
D gene: TRBD1
CDR3 protein: CASSPDRGRSYGYTF
CDR3 DNA: TGTGCCAGCAGCCCCGACAGGGGGCGAAGCTATGGCTACACCTTC

clone size: many
J gene: TRBJ1-5
V gene: TRBV30
D gene: NA
CDR3 protein: CAWSALDQPQHF
CDR3 DNA: TGTGCCTGGAGTGCCTTGGATCAGCCCCAGCATTTT

clone size: few
J gene: TRBJ1-5
V gene: TRBV7-8
D gene: NA
CDR3 protein: CASSQGVGNQPQHF
CDR3 DNA: TGTGCCAGCAGTCAGGGCGTCGGCAATCAGCCCCAGCATTTT

clone size: many
J gene: TRBJ2-7
V gene: TRBV5-1
D gene: NA
CDR3 protein: CASSGSPGQTSYEQYF
CDR3 DNA: TGCGCCAGCAGCGGGAGTCCGGGACAGACTAGCTACGAGCAGTACTTC

clone size: NA
J gene: TRBJ2-7
V gene: TRBV12-3/TRBV12-4
D gene: NA
CDR3 protein: CASSLGSARSGYEQYF
CDR3 DNA: TGTGCCAGCAGTTTGGGTAGCGCTCGGTCTGGCTACGAGCAGTACTTC

clone size: many
J gene: TRBJ1-1
V gene: TRBV7-3
D gene: NA
CDR3 protein: CASSLGPHAEAFF
CDR3 DNA: TGTGCCAGCAGCTTAGGCCCACACGCTGAAGCTTTCTTT

clone size: few
J gene: TRBJ2-3
V gene: TRBV18
D gene: NA
CDR3 protein: CASSPPDTSRTDTQYF
CDR3 DNA: TGTGCCAGCTCACCACCAGATACTAGCCGAACAGATACGCAGTATTTT

clone size: NA
J gene: TRBJ2-7
V gene: TRBV7-2
D gene: TRBD1
CDR3 protein: CASSPRQGEIYEQYF
CDR3 DNA: TGTGCCAGCAGCCCGCGACAGGGAGAAATCTACGAGCAGTACTTC

clone size: many
J gene: TRBJ2-1
V gene: TRBV7-9
D gene: NA
CDR3 protein: CASRPPGNNEQFF
CDR3 DNA: TGTGCCAGCAGACCCCCGGGAAACAATGAGCAGTTCTTC

clone size: many
J gene: TRBJ1-4
V gene: TRBV28
D gene: NA
CDR3 protein: CASKRDRVGEKLFF
CDR3 DNA: TGTGCCAGTAAACGGGATCGGGTAGGAGAAAAACTGTTTTTT

clone size: NA
J gene: TRBJ2-3
V gene: TRBV7-3
D gene: NA
CDR3 protein: CASSSGRLSTDTQYF
CDR3 DNA: TGTGCCAGCAGCTCGGGACGGCTTAGCACAGATACGCAGTATTTT

clone size: NA
J gene: TRBJ2-1
V gene: TRBV3-1
D gene: TRBD2
CDR3 protein: CASSQDPGTSYNEQFF
CDR3 DNA: TGTGCCAGCAGCCAAGACCCCGGGACTAGCTACAATGAGCAGTTCTTC

clone size: few
J gene: TRBJ1-4
V gene: TRBV28
D gene: NA
CDR3 protein: CASRINGGEKLFF
CDR3 DNA: TGTGCCAGCAGGATTAACGGAGGTGAAAAACTGTTTTTT

clone size: NA
J gene: TRBJ2-1
V gene: TRBV6-5
D gene: TRBD2
CDR3 protein: CASSYSPSGSGNEQFF
CDR3 DNA: TGTGCCAGCAGTTACTCACCTAGCGGGAGTGGGAATGAGCAGTTCTTC

clone size: NA
J gene: TRBJ2-6
V gene: TRBV5-4
D gene: NA
CDR3 protein: CAGGAGANVLTF
CDR3 DNA: TGTGCCGGAGGGGCTGGGGCCAACGTCCTGACTTTC

clone size: many
J gene: TRBJ2-5
V gene: TRBV6-4
D gene: NA
CDR3 protein: CASSASAQETQYF
CDR3 DNA: TGTGCCAGCAGTGCTAGCGCGCAAGAGACCCAGTACTTC

clone size: many
J gene: TRBJ1-4
V gene: TRBV2
D gene: NA
CDR3 protein: CASTGQQREKLFF
CDR3 DNA: TGTGCCAGCACGGGCCAACAGCGTGAAAAACTGTTTTTT

clone size: NA
J gene: TRBJ1-1
V gene: TRBV27
D gene: NA
CDR3 protein: CASSFILPQGPNTEAFF
CDR3 DNA: TGTGCCAGCAGTTTTATCCTCCCACAGGGACCGAACACTGAAGCTTTCTTT

clone size: NA
J gene: TRBJ1-6
V gene: TRBV6-1
D gene: NA
CDR3 protein: CASSRGPTSNNSPLHF
CDR3 DNA: TGTGCCAGCAGCCGGGGACCCACAAGCAATAATTCACCCCTCCACTTT

clone size: many
J gene: TRBJ2-5
V gene: TRBV27
D gene: NA
CDR3 protein: CASSLASPRFQETQYF
CDR3 DNA: TGTGCCAGCAGTTTGGCTAGCCCTCGATTCCAAGAGACCCAGTACTTC

clone size: NA
J gene: TRBJ1-6
V gene: TRBV28
D gene: NA
CDR3 protein: CASSFGGRLGDSPLHF
CDR3 DNA: TGTGCCAGCAGTTTCGGGGGGCGACTTGGAGATTCACCCCTCCACTTT

clone size: few
J gene: TRBJ2-7
V gene: TRBV2
D gene: NA
CDR3 protein: CASLRFYEQYF
CDR3 DNA: TGTGCCAGCCTACGGTTCTACGAGCAGTACTTC

clone size: NA
J gene: TRBJ2-1
V gene: TRBV19
D gene: TRBD1
CDR3 protein: CASLGQGANEQFF
CDR3 DNA: TGTGCCAGCCTCGGACAGGGGGCGAATGAGCAGTTCTTC

clone size: NA
J gene: TRBJ1-3
V gene: TRBV13
D gene: NA
CDR3 protein: CASSLGQGDISGNTIYF
CDR3 DNA: TGTGCCAGCAGCTTAGGACAGGGAGACATCTCTGGAAACACCATATATTTT

clone size: many
J gene: TRBJ2-2
V gene: TRBV9
D gene: NA
CDR3 protein: CASSVGVGANTGELFF
CDR3 DNA: TGTGCCAGCAGCGTAGGAGTTGGAGCCAACACCGGGGAGCTGTTTTTT

clone size: many
J gene: TRBJ1-6
V gene: TRBV30
D gene: NA
CDR3 protein: CAWTPGAVNSPLHF
CDR3 DNA: TGTGCCTGGACCCCGGGGGCAGTTAATTCACCCCTCCACTTT

clone size: many
J gene: TRBJ2-4
V gene: TRBV7-8
D gene: NA
CDR3 protein: CASSSDRNIQYF
CDR3 DNA: TGTGCCAGCAGCTCGGACAGAAACATTCAGTACTTC

clone size: NA
J gene: TRBJ2-5
V gene: TRBV19
D gene: TRBD2
CDR3 protein: CASSIRSFAGVSETQYF
CDR3 DNA: TGTGCCAGTAGTATAAGGAGTTTCGCGGGAGTGAGTGAGACCCAGTACTTC

clone size: many
J gene: TRBJ1-1
V gene: TRBV30
D gene: TRBD1
CDR3 protein: CAWGRGRNTEAFF
CDR3 DNA: TGTGCCTGGGGAAGGGGGCGGAACACTGAAGCTTTCTTT

clone size: NA
J gene: TRBJ1-5
V gene: TRBV2
D gene: TRBD1
CDR3 protein: CASSEAGRGQGAQHF
CDR3 DNA: TGTGCCAGCAGTGAAGCGGGACGGGGTCAGGGGGCCCAGCATTTT

clone size: NA
J gene: TRBJ1-2
V gene: TRBV20-1
D gene: NA
CDR3 protein: CSARAGEGYGYTF
CDR3 DNA: TGCAGTGCTAGAGCTGGGGAAGGGTATGGCTACACCTTC

clone size: NA
J gene: TRBJ2-1
V gene: TRBV20-1
D gene: TRBD2
CDR3 protein: CSARLAGGGYNEQFF
CDR3 DNA: TGCAGTGCTAGACTAGCGGGTGGGGGATACAATGAGCAGTTCTTC

clone size: many
J gene: TRBJ1-2
V gene: TRBV12-3/TRBV12-4
D gene: NA
CDR3 protein: CASTKTRGGYTF
CDR3 DNA: TGTGCCAGCACCAAGACCAGAGGTGGCTACACCTTC

clone size: NA
J gene: TRBJ2-5
V gene: TRBV7-9
D gene: TRBD2
CDR3 protein: CASSLGYSGGETQYF
CDR3 DNA: TGTGCCAGCAGCTTAGGTTACAGCGGGGGTGAGACCCAGTACTTC

clone size: many
J gene: TRBJ1-5
V gene: TRBV20-1
D gene: NA
CDR3 protein: CSASTPADSSNQPQHF
CDR3 DNA: TGCAGTGCTAGTACCCCCGCGGATTCTAGCAATCAGCCCCAGCATTTT

clone size: many
J gene: TRBJ2-1
V gene: TRBV30
D gene: NA
CDR3 protein: CAWRSVRGFYNEQFF
CDR3 DNA: TGTGCCTGGAGATCTGTCAGGGGATTCTACAATGAGCAGTTCTTC

clone size: many
J gene: TRBJ1-1
V gene: TRBV28
D gene: NA
CDR3 protein: CASSIQGLLYLNTEAFF
CDR3 DNA: TGTGCCAGCAGTATACAGGGTTTATTATATTTGAACACTGAAGCTTTCTTT

clone size: many
J gene: TRBJ2-1
V gene: TRBV6-2/TRBV6-3
D gene: TRBD1
CDR3 protein: CASSLEGATSSYNEQFF
CDR3 DNA: TGTGCCAGCAGTTTAGAGGGGGCCACCTCCTCCTACAATGAGCAGTTCTTC

clone size: few
J gene: TRBJ2-7
V gene: TRBV2
D gene: NA
CDR3 protein: CASSVGRTYEQYF
CDR3 DNA: TGTGCCAGCAGCGTGGGGAGGACCTACGAGCAGTACTTC

clone size: many
J gene: TRBJ1-2
V gene: TRBV2
D gene: NA
CDR3 protein: CASSERQDSIGYTF
CDR3 DNA: TGTGCCAGCAGTGAACGGCAGGACTCAATTGGCTACACCTTC

clone size: many
J gene: TRBJ2-1
V gene: TRBV3-1
D gene: NA
CDR3 protein: CASSQDPEQFF
CDR3 DNA: TGTGCCAGCAGCCAAGACCCTGAGCAGTTCTTC

clone size: few
J gene: TRBJ2-5
V gene: TRBV7-2
D gene: TRBD2
CDR3 protein: CASSLVAGLNQETQYF
CDR3 DNA: TGTGCCAGCAGCTTAGTAGCGGGACTAAACCAAGAGACCCAGTACTTC

clone size: many
J gene: TRBJ1-5
V gene: TRBV2
D gene: NA
CDR3 protein: CASTTGTAFNQPQHF
CDR3 DNA: TGTGCCAGCACCACCGGGACCGCCTTTAATCAGCCCCAGCATTTT

clone size: many
J gene: TRBJ2-7
V gene: TRBV14
D gene: NA
CDR3 protein: CASGATSYEQYF
CDR3 DNA: TGTGCCAGCGGGGCCACTTCCTACGAGCAGTACTTC

clone size: NA
J gene: TRBJ1-4
V gene: TRBV5-6
D gene: TRBD1
CDR3 protein: CASSLEEGALANEKLFF
CDR3 DNA: TGTGCCAGCAGCTTGGAGGAGGGGGCGCTGGCTAATGAAAAACTGTTTTTT

clone size: many
J gene: TRBJ2-7
V gene: TRBV20-1
D gene: NA
CDR3 protein: CSASSRAGEQYF
CDR3 DNA: TGCAGTGCTAGTTCCCGGGCAGGGGAGCAGTACTTC

clone size: many
J gene: TRBJ2-1
V gene: TRBV7-9
D gene: NA
CDR3 protein: CASSPPGRSVNEQFF
CDR3 DNA: TGTGCCAGCAGCCCACCAGGACGATCGGTCAATGAGCAGTTCTTC

clone size: many
J gene: TRBJ1-2
V gene: TRBV12-3/TRBV12-4
D gene: NA
CDR3 protein: CASSPSTQGWGYTF
CDR3 DNA: TGTGCCAGCAGTCCAAGTACCCAGGGCTGGGGCTACACCTTC

clone size: NA
J gene: TRBJ2-5
V gene: TRBV5-5
D gene: NA
CDR3 protein: CASSLDVQQETQYF
CDR3 DNA: TGTGCCAGCAGCTTGGATGTCCAACAAGAGACCCAGTACTTC

clone size: NA
J gene: TRBJ2-1
V gene: TRBV20-1
D gene: TRBD2
CDR3 protein: CSAPSLAGYNEQFF
CDR3 DNA: TGCAGTGCTCCATCGCTAGCGGGCTACAATGAGCAGTTCTTC

clone size: NA
J gene: TRBJ2-1
V gene: TRBV20-1
D gene: NA
CDR3 protein: CSARAPTNNEQFF
CDR3 DNA: TGCAGTGCTAGAGCGCCTACTAATAATGAGCAGTTCTTC

clone size: NA
J gene: TRBJ2-1
V gene: TRBV5-5
D gene: NA
CDR3 protein: CASNYWGMNFNEQFF
CDR3 DNA: TGTGCCAGCAACTATTGGGGGATGAATTTCAATGAGCAGTTCTTC

clone size: NA
J gene: TRBJ1-1
V gene: TRBV4-1
D gene: NA
CDR3 protein: CASSRTPQDTEAFF
CDR3 DNA: TGCGCCAGCAGCCGGACCCCCCAGGACACTGAAGCTTTCTTT

clone size: few
J gene: TRBJ1-1
V gene: TRBV30
D gene: NA
CDR3 protein: CAWTGGWNTEAFF
CDR3 DNA: TGTGCCTGGACCGGGGGGTGGAACACTGAAGCTTTCTTT

clone size: many
J gene: TRBJ2-1
V gene: TRBV5-1
D gene: NA
CDR3 protein: CASSLGPPDNEQFF
CDR3 DNA: TGCGCCAGCAGCTTGGGCCCACCTGATAATGAGCAGTTCTTC

clone size: NA
J gene: TRBJ2-1
V gene: TRBV18
D gene: TRBD1
CDR3 protein: CASSPPRTGGYNEQFF
CDR3 DNA: TGTGCCAGCTCACCACCCCGGACAGGGGGCTACAATGAGCAGTTCTTC

clone size: NA
J gene: TRBJ1-5
V gene: TRBV25-1
D gene: NA
CDR3 protein: CASNHGNQPQHF
CDR3 DNA: TGTGCCAGCAACCACGGGAATCAGCCCCAGCATTTT

clone size: few
J gene: TRBJ2-5
V gene: TRBV5-8
D gene: NA
CDR3 protein: CASSLVGAETQYF
CDR3 DNA: TGTGCCAGCAGCTTGGTTGGCGCAGAGACCCAGTACTTC